The rows below give T cell receptor beta chains drawn from one sample of a study of cytomegalovirus exposure and HLA in healthy donors. TCRdb's table, derived via immunoSEQ multiplex PCR, lists solely in-frame clones and lacks some. The sample has some 200,000 clones; around 81% are singletons. Input material: PBMCs. All receptors come from a woman younger than 45 in good health and CMV-seronegative. Both conserved end residues are part of each CDR3. A D gene is named only where the DNA matches it firmly. Size tells how often a clone was seen (once, few, many) or the class of an expanded clone, and some rows leave it out.

TRBJ1-6 | TRBV28 | once | TRBD1 | CASSLTGQGNSPLHF | TGTGCCAGCAGTTTAACGGGACAGGGAAATTCACCCCTCCACTTT
TRBJ1-3 | TRBV7-2 | - | - | CASSLDRVGNTIYF | TGTGCCAGCAGCTTAGACAGGGTTGGAAACACCATATATTTT
TRBJ1-2 | TRBV27 | - | TRBD1 | CASSSTGGRYGYTF | TGTGCCAGCAGTTCCACAGGGGGAAGGTATGGCTACACCTTC
TRBJ1-2 | TRBV11-2 | - | TRBD1 | CASSQDTGGVFHNYGYTF | TGTGCCAGCAGCCAAGATACAGGGGGCGTTTTTCACAACTATGGCTACACCTTC
TRBJ2-4 | TRBV28 | - | TRBD1 | CASRPGTGLAKNIQYF | TGTGCCAGCAGACCTGGGACAGGGTTAGCCAAAAACATTCAGTACTTC
TRBJ2-3 | TRBV21-1 | - | - | CASSNGTSGIADTQYF | TGTGCCAGCAGCAATGGGACTAGCGGGATCGCAGATACGCAGTATTTT
TRBJ1-5 | TRBV4-2 | - | - | CASSQVMATNQPQHF | TGTGCCAGCAGCCAAGTAATGGCCACCAATCAGCCCCAGCATTTT
TRBJ2-1 | TRBV4-2 | few | TRBD2 | CASSQDGTRVSEQFF | TGTGCCAGCAGCCAAGATGGGACTAGGGTGAGTGAGCAGTTCTTC
TRBJ2-4 | TRBV7-2 | - | TRBD1 | CASSRGQGVNIQYF | TGTGCCAGCAGCCGGGGACAGGGGGTAAACATTCAGTACTTC
TRBJ2-1 | TRBV5-1 | - | TRBD2 | CASSLGLAGAYNEQFF | TGCGCCAGCAGCTTGGGACTAGCGGGGGCCTACAATGAGCAGTTCTTC
TRBJ2-1 | TRBV6-1 | - | - | CASILSQQDYNEQFF | TGTGCCAGCATCCTTAGCCAACAGGACTACAATGAGCAGTTCTTC
TRBJ2-1 | TRBV7-6 | - | TRBD2 | CASSSLAGGFNEQFF | TGTGCCAGCAGCTCGTTAGCGGGAGGGTTCAATGAGCAGTTCTTC
TRBJ2-5 | TRBV5-6 | - | - | CASSPAGGRVETQYF | TGTGCCAGCAGCCCCGCGGGTGGGCGGGTAGAGACCCAGTACTTC
TRBJ2-5 | TRBV5-6 | - | TRBD1 | CASSAAPDRELETQYF | TGTGCCAGCAGCGCGGCCCCGGACAGGGAGTTGGAGACCCAGTACTTC
TRBJ1-3 | TRBV7-6 | - | - | CASSPGGTSSGNTIYF | TGTGCCAGCAGCCCTGGGGGCACGAGCTCTGGAAACACCATATATTTT
TRBJ1-5 | TRBV2 | - | TRBD1 | CASTNDRGSNQPQHF | TGTGCCAGCACCAACGACAGGGGAAGCAATCAGCCCCAGCATTTT
TRBJ1-1 | TRBV5-4 | - | - | CASSLRDTYTEAFF | TGTGCCAGCAGCCTCCGGGACACCTACACTGAAGCTTTCTTT
TRBJ1-1 | TRBV7-9 | - | TRBD1 | CSSSSGQGLNTEAFF | TGTTCCAGCAGCTCGGGACAGGGGTTGAACACTGAAGCTTTCTTT
TRBJ2-5 | TRBV6-5 | - | TRBD2 | CASSYGPGGTQYF | TGTGCCAGCAGTTACGGGCCGGGGGGGACCCAGTACTTC
TRBJ1-1 | TRBV28 | - | - | CASRTPTVNTEAFF | TGTGCCAGCAGGACACCCACTGTGAACACTGAAGCTTTCTTT